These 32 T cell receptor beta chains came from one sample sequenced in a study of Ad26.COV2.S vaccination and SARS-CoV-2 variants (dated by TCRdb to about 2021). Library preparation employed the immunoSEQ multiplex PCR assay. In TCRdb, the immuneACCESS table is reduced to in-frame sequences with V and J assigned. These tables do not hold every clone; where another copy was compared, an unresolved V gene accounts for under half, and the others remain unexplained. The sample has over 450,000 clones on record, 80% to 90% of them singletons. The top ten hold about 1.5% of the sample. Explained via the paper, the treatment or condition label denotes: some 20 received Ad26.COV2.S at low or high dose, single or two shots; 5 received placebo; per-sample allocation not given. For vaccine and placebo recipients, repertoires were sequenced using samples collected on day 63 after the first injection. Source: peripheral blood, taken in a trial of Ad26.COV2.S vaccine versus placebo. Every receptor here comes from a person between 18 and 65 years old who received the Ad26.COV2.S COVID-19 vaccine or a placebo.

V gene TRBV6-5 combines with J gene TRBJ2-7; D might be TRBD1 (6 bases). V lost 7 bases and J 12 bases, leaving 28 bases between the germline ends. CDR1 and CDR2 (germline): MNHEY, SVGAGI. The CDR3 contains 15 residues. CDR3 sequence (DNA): TGTGCCAGCACAGGGGAGTCCTCCCCCCGAACGAGCACGTACTTC. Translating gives CASTGESSPRTSTYF.

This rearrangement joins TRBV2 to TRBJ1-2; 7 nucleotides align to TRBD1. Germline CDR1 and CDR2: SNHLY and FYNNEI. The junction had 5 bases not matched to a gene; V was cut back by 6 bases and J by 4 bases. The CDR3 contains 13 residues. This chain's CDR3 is CASRMGQTYGYTF. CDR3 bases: TGTGCCAGCAGGATGGGACAGACCTATGGCTACACCTTC.

CDR3 sequence reads: CAWSPSRGEQFF. The CDR3 region has the DNA TGTGCCTGGAGTCCGAGCCGGGGGGAGCAGTTCTTC. The chain links TRBV30 to TRBJ2-1; tentative D call: TRBD2 (6 bases). Germline loops: CDR1 GTSNPN, CDR2 SVGIG (reference sequence). Deletions cut 2 bases from V and 10 bases from J, with 12 bases between. This CDR3 is built from 12 residues. Looking up the rest from reference TRBV30 and TRBJ2-1 gives the full variable domain: SQTIHQWPATLVQPVGSPLSLECTVEGTSNPNLYWYRQAAGRGLQLLFYSVGIGQISSEVPQNLSASRPQDRQFILSSKKLLLSDSGFYLCAWSPSRGEQFFGPGTRLTVL.

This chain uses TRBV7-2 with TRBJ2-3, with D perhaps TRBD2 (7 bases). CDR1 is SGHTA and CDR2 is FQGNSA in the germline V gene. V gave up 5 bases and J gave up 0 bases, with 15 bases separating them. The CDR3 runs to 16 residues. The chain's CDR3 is CASSRPAGASTDTQYF. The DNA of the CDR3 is TGTGCCAGCAGCCGGCCTGCGGGGGCTAGCACAGATACGCAGTATTTT.

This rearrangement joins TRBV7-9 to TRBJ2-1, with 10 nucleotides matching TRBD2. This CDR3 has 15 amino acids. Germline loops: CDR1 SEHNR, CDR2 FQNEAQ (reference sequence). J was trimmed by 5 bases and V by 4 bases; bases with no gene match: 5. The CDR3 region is CASSSDGLADNEQFF. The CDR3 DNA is TGTGCCAGCAGCTCGGATGGACTAGCGGACAATGAGCAGTTCTTC.

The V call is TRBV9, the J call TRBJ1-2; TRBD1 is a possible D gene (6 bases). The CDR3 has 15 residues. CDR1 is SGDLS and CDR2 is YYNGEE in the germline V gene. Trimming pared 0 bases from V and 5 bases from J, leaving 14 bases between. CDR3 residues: CASSVAPGAQYGYTF. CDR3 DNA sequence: TGTGCCAGCAGCGTAGCGCCGGGGGCGCAATATGGCTACACCTTC.

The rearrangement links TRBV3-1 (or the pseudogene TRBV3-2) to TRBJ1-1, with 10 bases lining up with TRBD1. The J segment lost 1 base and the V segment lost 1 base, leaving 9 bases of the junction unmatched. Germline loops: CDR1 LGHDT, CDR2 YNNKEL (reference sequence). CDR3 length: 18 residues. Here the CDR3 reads CASSQVEDRGMWNTEAFF. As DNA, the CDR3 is TGTGCCAGCAGCCAAGTCGAGGACAGGGGGATGTGGAACACTGAAGCTTTCTTT.

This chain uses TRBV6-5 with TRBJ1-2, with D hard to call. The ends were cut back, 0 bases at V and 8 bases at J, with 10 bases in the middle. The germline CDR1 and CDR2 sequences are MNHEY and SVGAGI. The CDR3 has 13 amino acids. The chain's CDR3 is CASSYSTIRGYTF. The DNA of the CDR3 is TGTGCCAGCAGTTACTCGACAATCAGGGGCTACACCTTC.

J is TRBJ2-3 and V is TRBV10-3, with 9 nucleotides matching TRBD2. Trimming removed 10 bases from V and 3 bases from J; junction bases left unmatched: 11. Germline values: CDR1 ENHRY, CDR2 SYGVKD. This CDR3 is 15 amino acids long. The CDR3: CATAPTAGGTDTQYF. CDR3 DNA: TGTGCCACCGCGCCCACAGCGGGAGGTACAGATACGCAGTATTTT.

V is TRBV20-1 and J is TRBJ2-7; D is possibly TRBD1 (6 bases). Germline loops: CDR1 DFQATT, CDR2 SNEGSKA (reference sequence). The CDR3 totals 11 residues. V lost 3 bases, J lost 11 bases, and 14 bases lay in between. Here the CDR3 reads CSARGDIGKYF. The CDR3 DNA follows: TGCAGTGCTAGGGGGGACATTGGAAAGTACTTC.

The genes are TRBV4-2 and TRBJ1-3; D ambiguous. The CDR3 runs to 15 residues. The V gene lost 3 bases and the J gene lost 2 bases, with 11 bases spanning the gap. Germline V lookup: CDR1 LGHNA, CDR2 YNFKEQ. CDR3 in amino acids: CASSQMGSTGNTIYF. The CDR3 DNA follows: TGTGCCAGCAGCCAGATGGGGAGTACTGGAAACACCATATATTTT.

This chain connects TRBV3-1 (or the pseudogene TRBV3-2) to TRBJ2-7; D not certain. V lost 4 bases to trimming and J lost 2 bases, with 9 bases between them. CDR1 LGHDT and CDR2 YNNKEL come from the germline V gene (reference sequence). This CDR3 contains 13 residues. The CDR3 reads CASSPTLAYEQYF. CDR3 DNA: TGTGCCAGCAGCCCGACGCTTGCCTACGAGCAGTACTTC.

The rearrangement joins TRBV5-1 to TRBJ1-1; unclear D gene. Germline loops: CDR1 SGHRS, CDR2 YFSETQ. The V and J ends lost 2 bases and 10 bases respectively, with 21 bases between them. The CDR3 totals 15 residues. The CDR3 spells CASSLVTGGPQGAFF. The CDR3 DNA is TGCGCCAGCAGCTTAGTCACGGGCGGCCCACAAGGAGCTTTCTTT. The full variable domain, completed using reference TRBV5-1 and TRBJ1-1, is KAGVTQTPRYLIKTRGQQVTLSCSPISGHRSVSWYQQTPGQGLQFLFEYFSETQRNKGNFPGRFSGRQFSNSRSEMNVSTLELGDSALYLCASSLVTGGPQGAFFGQGTRLTVV.

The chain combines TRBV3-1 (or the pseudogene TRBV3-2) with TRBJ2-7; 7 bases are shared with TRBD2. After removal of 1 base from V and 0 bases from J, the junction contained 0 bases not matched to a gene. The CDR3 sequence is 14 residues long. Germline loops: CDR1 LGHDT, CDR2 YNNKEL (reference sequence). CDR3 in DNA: TGTGCCAGCAGCCAAGCTAGCGGCTCCTACGAGCAGTACTTC. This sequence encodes CASSQASGSYEQYF.

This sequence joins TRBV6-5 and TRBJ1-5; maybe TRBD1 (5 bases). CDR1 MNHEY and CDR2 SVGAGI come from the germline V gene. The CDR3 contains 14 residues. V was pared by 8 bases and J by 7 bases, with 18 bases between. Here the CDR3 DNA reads TGTGCCAGCCGGGCAGTCCGGGGGGACCAGCCCCAGCATTTT. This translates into CASRAVRGDQPQHF.

The CDR3: CASSFFSGQLNTEAFF. CDR3 bases: TGTGCCAGCAGCTTCTTTTCCGGACAGCTAAACACTGAAGCTTTCTTT. V is TRBV5-8 and J is TRBJ1-1; D possibly corresponds to TRBD1 (6 bases). Germline CDR1 reads SGHTS; CDR2 reads YDEGEE. V lost 2 bases, J lost 2 bases, and 16 bases lay in between. This CDR3 has 16 amino acids.

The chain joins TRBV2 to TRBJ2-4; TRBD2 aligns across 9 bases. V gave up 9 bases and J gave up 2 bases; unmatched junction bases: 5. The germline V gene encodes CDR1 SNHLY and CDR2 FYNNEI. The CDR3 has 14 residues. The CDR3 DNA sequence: TGTGCCAGTAGCGGGAGTCGGTCCAAAAACATTCAGTACTTC. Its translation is CASSGSRSKNIQYF.

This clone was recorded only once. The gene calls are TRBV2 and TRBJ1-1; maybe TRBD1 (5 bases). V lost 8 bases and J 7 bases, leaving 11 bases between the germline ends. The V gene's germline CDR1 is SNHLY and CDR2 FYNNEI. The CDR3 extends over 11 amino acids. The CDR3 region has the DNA TGTGCCAGCGGTTCTAGGGGTGAAGCTTTCTTT. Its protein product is CASGSRGEAFF.

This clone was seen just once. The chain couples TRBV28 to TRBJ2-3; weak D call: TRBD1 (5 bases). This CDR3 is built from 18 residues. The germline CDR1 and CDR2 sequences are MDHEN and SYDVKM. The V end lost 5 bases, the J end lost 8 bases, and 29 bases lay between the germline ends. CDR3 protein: CASSHNHWQAKFRGTQYF. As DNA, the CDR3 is TGTGCCAGCAGTCACAATCATTGGCAGGCTAAATTTAGGGGTACGCAGTATTTT.

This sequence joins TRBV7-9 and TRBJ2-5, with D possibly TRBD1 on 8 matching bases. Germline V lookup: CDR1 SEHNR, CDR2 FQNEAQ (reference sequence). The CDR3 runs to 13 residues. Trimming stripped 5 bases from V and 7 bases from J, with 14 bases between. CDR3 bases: TGTGCCAGCAGCGTACAGGGGGAGGGGACCCAGTACTTC. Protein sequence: CASSVQGEGTQYF.

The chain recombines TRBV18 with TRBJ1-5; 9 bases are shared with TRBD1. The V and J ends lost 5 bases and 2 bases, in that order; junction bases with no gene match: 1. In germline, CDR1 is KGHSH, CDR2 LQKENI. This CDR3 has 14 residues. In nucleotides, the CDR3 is TGTGCCAGCTCATGGACAGGGGGCAATCAGCCCCAGCATTTT. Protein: CASSWTGGNQPQHF.

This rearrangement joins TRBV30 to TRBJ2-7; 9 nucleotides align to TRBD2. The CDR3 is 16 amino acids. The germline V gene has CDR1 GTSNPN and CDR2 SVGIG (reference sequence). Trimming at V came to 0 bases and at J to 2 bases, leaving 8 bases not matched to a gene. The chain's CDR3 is CAWSVRSSGVTYEQYF. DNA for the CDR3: TGTGCCTGGAGTGTACGATCTAGCGGGGTAACCTACGAGCAGTACTTC.

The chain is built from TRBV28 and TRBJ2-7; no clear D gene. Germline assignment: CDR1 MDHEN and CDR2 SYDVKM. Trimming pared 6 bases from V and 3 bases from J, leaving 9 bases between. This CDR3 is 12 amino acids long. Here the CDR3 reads CASRQSYYEQYF. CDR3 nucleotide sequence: TGTGCCAGCAGACAGAGCTACTACGAGCAGTACTTC. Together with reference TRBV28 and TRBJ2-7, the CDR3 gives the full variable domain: DVKVTQSSRYLVKRTGEKVFLECVQDMDHENMFWYRQDPGLGLRLIYFSYDVKMKEKGDIPEGYSVSREKKERFSLILESASTNQTSMYLCASRQSYYEQYFGPGTRLTVT.

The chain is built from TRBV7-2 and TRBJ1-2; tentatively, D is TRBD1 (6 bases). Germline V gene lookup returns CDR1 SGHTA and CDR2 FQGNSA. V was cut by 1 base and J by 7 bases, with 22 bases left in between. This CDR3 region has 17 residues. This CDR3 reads CASSLEGGPRESGGYTF. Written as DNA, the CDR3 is TGTGCCAGCAGCTTAGAGGGGGGCCCGCGGGAATCAGGTGGCTACACCTTC. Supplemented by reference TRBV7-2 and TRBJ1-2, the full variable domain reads GAGVSQSPSNKVTEKGKDVELRCDPISGHTALYWYRQSLGQGLEFLIYFQGNSAPDKSGLPSDRFSAERTGGSVSTLTIQRTQQEDSAVYLCASSLEGGPRESGGYTFGSGTRLTVV.

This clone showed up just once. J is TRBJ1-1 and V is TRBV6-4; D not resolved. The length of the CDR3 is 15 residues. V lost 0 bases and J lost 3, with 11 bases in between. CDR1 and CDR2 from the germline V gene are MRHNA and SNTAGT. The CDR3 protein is CASSDSRGGYTEAFF. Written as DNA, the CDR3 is TGTGCCAGCAGTGACTCGCGGGGTGGGTACACTGAAGCTTTCTTT.

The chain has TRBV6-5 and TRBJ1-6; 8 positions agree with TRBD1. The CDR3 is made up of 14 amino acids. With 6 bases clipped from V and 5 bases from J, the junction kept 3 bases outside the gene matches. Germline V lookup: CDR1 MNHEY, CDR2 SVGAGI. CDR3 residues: CASRTGGDNSPLHF. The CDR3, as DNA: TGTGCCAGCAGAACAGGGGGGGATAATTCACCCCTCCACTTT.

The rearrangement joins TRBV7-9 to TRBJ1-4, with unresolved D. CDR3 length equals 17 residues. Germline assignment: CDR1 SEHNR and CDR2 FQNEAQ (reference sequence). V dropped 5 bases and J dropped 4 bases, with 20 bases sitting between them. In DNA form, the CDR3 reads TGTGCCAGCAGCCCCCGCCTAGCGGGGAAAGATAATGAAAAACTGTTTTTT. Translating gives CASSPRLAGKDNEKLFF.

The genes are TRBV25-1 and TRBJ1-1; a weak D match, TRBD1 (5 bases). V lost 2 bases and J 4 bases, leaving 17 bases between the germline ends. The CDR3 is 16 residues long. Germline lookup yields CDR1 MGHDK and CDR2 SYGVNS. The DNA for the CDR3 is TGTGCCAGCAGTGAAACTATTAGGGGTTCGAGCACTGAAGCTTTCTTT. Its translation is CASSETIRGSSTEAFF.

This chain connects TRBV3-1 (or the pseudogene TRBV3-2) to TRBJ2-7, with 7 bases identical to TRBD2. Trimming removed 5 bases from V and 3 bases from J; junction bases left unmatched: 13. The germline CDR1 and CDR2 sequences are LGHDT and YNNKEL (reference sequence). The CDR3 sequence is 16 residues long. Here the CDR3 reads CASSGGGIRGHYEQYF. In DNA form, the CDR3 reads TGTGCCAGCAGCGGGGGGGGAATCCGGGGCCACTACGAGCAGTACTTC.

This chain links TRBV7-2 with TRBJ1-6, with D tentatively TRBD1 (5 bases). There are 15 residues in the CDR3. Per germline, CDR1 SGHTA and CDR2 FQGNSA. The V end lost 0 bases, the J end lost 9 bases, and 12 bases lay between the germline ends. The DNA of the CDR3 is TGTGCCAGCAGCTTAGCCGGGGGTGGTGGTTCACCCCTCCACTTT. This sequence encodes CASSLAGGGGSPLHF.

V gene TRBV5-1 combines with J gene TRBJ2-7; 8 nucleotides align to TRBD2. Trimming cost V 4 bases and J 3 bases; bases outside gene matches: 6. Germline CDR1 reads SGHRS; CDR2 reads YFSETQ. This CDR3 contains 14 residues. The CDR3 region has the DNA TGCGCCAGCAGCCCAGATAGCGGGATCTACGAGCAGTACTTC. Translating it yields CASSPDSGIYEQYF.

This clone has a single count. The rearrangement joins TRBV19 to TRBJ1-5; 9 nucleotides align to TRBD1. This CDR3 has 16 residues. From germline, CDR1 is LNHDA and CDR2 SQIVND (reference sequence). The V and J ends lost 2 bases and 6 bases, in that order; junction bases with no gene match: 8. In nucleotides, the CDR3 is TGTGCCAGTAGTATAAAGACAGGGGGACTCTTTCAGCCCCAGCATTTT. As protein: CASSIKTGGLFQPQHF.